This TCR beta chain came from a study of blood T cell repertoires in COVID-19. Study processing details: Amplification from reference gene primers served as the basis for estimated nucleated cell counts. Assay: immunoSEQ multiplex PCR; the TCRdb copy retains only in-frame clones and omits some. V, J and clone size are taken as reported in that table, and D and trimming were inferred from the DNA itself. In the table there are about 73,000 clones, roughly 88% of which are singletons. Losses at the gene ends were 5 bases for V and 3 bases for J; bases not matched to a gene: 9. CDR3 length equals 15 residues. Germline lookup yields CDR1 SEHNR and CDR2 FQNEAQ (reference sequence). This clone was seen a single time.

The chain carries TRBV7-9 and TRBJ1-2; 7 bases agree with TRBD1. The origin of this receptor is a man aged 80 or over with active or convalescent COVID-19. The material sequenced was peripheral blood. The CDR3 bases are TGTGCCAGCAGCGACGGGACAGACTATTACTATGGCTACACCTTC. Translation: CASSDGTDYYYGYTF.